Following are 21 T cell receptor beta chains from one sample sequenced in a study of shared clonotypes between healthy human individuals (dated by TCRdb to 2020 to 2021). Preparation of the library involved the immunoSEQ multiplex PCR assay. This is the immuneACCESS table as TCRdb keeps it, with only in-frame sequences that have V and J called. A part of the clones is gone; compared with another copy, unresolved V genes explain less than half, and the rest is unexplained. The sample yields about 190,000 clones; approximately 62% were counted once. 10% of the sample goes to the ten largest clones. Source material: memory CD4+ T cells sorted from blood. The sample's cell subset or site label, decoded: CD45RA-negative fraction. Every receptor here comes from a man aged 25 to 45 in good health.

The chain couples TRBV23-1 to TRBJ2-2, with D possibly TRBD1 on 6 matching bases. TRBV23-1 falls under the ORF class, with uncertain function. V lost 4 bases, J lost 4 bases, and 16 bases lay in between. This CDR3 has 16 amino acids. In DNA, the CDR3 is TGCGCCAGCAGTCGCTGGCAGGGGCAGCCCACCGGGGAGCTGTTTTTT. As protein: CASSRWQGQPTGELFF.

The rearrangement links TRBV9 to TRBJ2-3, with 13 bases that match TRBD2. From germline, CDR1 is SGDLS and CDR2 YYNGEE. The CDR3 covers 18 residues. J was trimmed by 3 bases and V by 4 bases; bases with no gene match: 11. CDR3 residues: CASSPDWGTSGTTDTQYF. The CDR3 region has the DNA TGTGCCAGCAGCCCCGATTGGGGGACTAGCGGGACGACAGATACGCAGTATTTT.

Only a few counts were recorded for this clone. The V gene is TRBV27, the J gene TRBJ1-1, with 10 bases fitting TRBD1. From germline, CDR1 is MNHEY and CDR2 SMNVEV (reference sequence). The CDR3 consists of 15 residues. V shed 4 bases, J shed 4 bases, and the junction held 6 bases outside the gene matches. The CDR3 is CASSSTGGGRTEAFF. The CDR3 nucleotides read TGTGCCAGCAGTTCGACAGGGGGCGGGCGCACTGAAGCTTTCTTT.

CDR3 sequence reads: CASSPVGGGNTEAFF. CDR3 nucleotide sequence: TGTGCCAGCAGCCCGGTAGGGGGGGGGAACACTGAAGCTTTCTTT. This chain links TRBV5-8 with TRBJ1-1; D might be TRBD1 (6 bases). CDR1 and CDR2 (germline): SGHTS, YDEGEE. CDR3 size: 15 residues. V lost 4 bases to trimming and J lost 1 base, with 14 bases between them.

V usage is TRBV4-1 and J usage is TRBJ1-5; the D gene is possibly TRBD1 (5 bases). V lost 1 base and J lost 7, with 11 bases in between. Per the germline V gene, CDR1 is MGHRA and CDR2 is YSYEKL. This CDR3 has 14 amino acids. In DNA form, the CDR3 reads TGCGCCAGCAGCCAAGGGGGGTTCGGGCAGCCCCAGCATTTT. This translates into CASSQGGFGQPQHF.

V is TRBV7-2 and J is TRBJ2-2; the D call may be TRBD1 or TRBD2 (5 bases each). Germline V gene lookup returns CDR1 SGHTA and CDR2 FQGNSA. CDR3 length: 15 residues. With 3 bases removed from V and 0 bases from J, the gap between germline ends came to 8 bases. The CDR3 coding sequence is TGTGCCAGCAGCTTGAGGGGATCGAACACCGGGGAGCTGTTTTTT. Translation: CASSLRGSNTGELFF.

The chain combines TRBV21-1 with TRBJ1-5; the table's D call, TRBD1, has no DNA check behind it. TRBV21-1 is a documented pseudogene. The CDR3 runs to 16 residues. In nucleotides, the CDR3 is TGTGCCAGCAGCAAACACGGGACAGGGGGTAATCAGCCCCAGCATTTT. Protein: CASSKHGTGGNQPQHF.

This clone was counted between two and nine times. The CDR3 nucleotides are TGTGCCAGCAGCTTCGGGACTTGGGTCTCTTCTGGGGCCAACGTCCTGACTTTC. This gives the protein CASSFGTWVSSGANVLTF. The rearrangement uses TRBV11-2 and TRBJ2-6; D might be TRBD2 (6 bases). V was shortened by 3 bases and J by 1 base, with 16 bases between the two germline ends. The CDR3 covers 18 residues. Germline-derived CDR1 and CDR2 are SGHAT and FQNNGV.

The chain uses TRBV7-2 and TRBJ2-7; 10 bases map to TRBD2. The V gene's germline CDR1 is SGHTA and CDR2 FQGNSA. The CDR3 runs 16 residues. Unmatched junction bases numbered 2, after V lost 0 bases and J lost 0 bases. The CDR3: CASSLAGTSVSYEQYF. CDR3 DNA sequence: TGTGCCAGCAGCTTAGCTGGGACTAGCGTCTCCTACGAGCAGTACTTC.

The rearrangement joins TRBV5-1 to TRBJ2-3; weak D call: TRBD1 (6 bases). Trimming took off 2 bases at V and 0 bases at J, with 10 bases between the two ends. Looked up from germline, CDR1 is SGHRS and CDR2 is YFSETQ. This CDR3 is 15 amino acids long. The CDR3 DNA reads as TGCGCCAGCAGCTTACGGACAGAAAGCACAGATACGCAGTATTTT. This sequence encodes CASSLRTESTDTQYF.

The chain combines TRBV5-1 with TRBJ1-3; 9 bases line up with TRBD1. Germline V CDR1 and CDR2: SGHRS, YFSETQ. J lost 0 bases, V lost 4 bases, and 8 bases had no gene match. This CDR3 has 17 amino acids. CDR3 in amino acids: CASSPYTGGNSGNTIYF. The DNA for the CDR3 is TGCGCCAGCAGCCCTTACACAGGGGGCAACTCTGGAAACACCATATATTTT.

This clone was seen a handful of times. The chain is built from TRBV6-1 and TRBJ1-4; D not resolved. The V end was cut by 6 bases, the J end by 1 base, with 9 bases between. CDR3 length equals 14 residues. Germline V CDR1 and CDR2: MNHNS, SASEGT. The CDR3: CASSLDLTNEKLFF. For the CDR3, the DNA is TGTGCCAGCAGCCTCGATTTAACTAATGAAAAACTGTTTTTT.

This clone was seen more than once but under ten times. This chain connects TRBV29-1 to TRBJ1-4; maybe TRBD1 (6 bases). V was trimmed by 5 bases and J by 0 bases, leaving 7 bases between them. The CDR3 has 13 amino acids. Germline assignment: CDR1 SQVTM and CDR2 ANQGSEA. CDR3 in amino acids: CSVTGSTNEKLFF. CDR3 in DNA: TGCAGCGTTACAGGGTCAACTAATGAAAAACTGTTTTTT.

CDR3 sequence: CASSYSRQGVAGELFF. Written as DNA, the CDR3 is TGTGCCAGCAGTTACTCCCGACAGGGCGTCGCCGGGGAGCTGTTTTTT. The chain carries TRBV6-6 and TRBJ2-2; 7 nucleotides match TRBD1. Germline-derived CDR1 and CDR2 are MNHNY and SVGAGI (reference sequence). The V gene end was trimmed by 0 bases and the J gene end by 6 bases; junction bases not matched to a gene: 7. The CDR3 is 16 amino acids.

The chain has TRBV10-3 and TRBJ2-7; D assignment may be TRBD1 or TRBD2 (5 bases each). Germline V gives CDR1 ENHRY, CDR2 SYGVKD. Between the trimmed V and J ends, which lost 6 bases and 3 bases, there was a span of 12 bases. The CDR3 extends over 13 amino acids. The CDR3 DNA is TGTGCCATCAGGGGGACCTCCAACTACGAGCAGTACTTC. Translation: CAIRGTSNYEQYF.

The table lists this clone with many counts. The chain has TRBV4-2 and TRBJ2-2; TRBD1 agrees at 10 bases. Trimming removed 3 bases from V and 5 bases from J; junction bases left unmatched: 9. The CDR3 contains 17 residues. The germline CDR1 and CDR2 sequences are LGHNA and YNFKEQ. The CDR3 DNA reads as TGTGCCAGCAGCCAGACAGGGGGCGCGACGGGAACCGGGGAGCTGTTTTTT. The encoded protein is CASSQTGGATGTGELFF.

The gene calls are TRBV5-1 and TRBJ2-4, with D perhaps given as TRBD1 or TRBD2 (10 bases each). The CDR3 is 23 amino acids. The germline gives CDR1 SGHRS, CDR2 YFSETQ. Trimming cost V 0 bases and J 2 bases, with 33 bases left between them. CDR3 protein: CASSLGTGGPASGSRVPKNIQYF. The CDR3 nucleotides are TGCGCCAGCAGCTTGGGGACAGGGGGGCCGGCTAGCGGGAGTCGGGTACCCAAAAACATTCAGTACTTC.

The chain carries TRBV9 and TRBJ2-3; 7 bases are shared with TRBD2. Germline trimming cut 4 bases from V and 3 bases from J; bases unmatched to any gene: 14. CDR1 and CDR2 from the germline V gene are SGDLS and YYNGEE. This CDR3 spans 17 amino acids. As DNA, the CDR3 is TGTGCCAGCAGCCCCCGGACTAGTTTTCCTGGGACAGATACGCAGTATTTT. It yields the protein CASSPRTSFPGTDTQYF. The entire variable domain, with the rest obtained from reference TRBV9 and TRBJ2-3, is as follows: DSGVTQTPKHLITATGQRVTLRCSPRSGDLSVYWYQQSLDQGLQFLIQYYNGEERAKGNILERFSAQQFPDLHSELNLSSLELGDSALYFCASSPRTSFPGTDTQYFGPGTRLTVL.

This chain connects TRBV6-6 to TRBJ1-1; tentatively, D is TRBD1 (5 bases). CDR1 and CDR2 from the germline V gene are MNHNY and SVGAGI (reference sequence). The CDR3 is 14 residues long. The V end lost 6 bases, the J end lost 5 bases, and 16 bases lay between the germline ends. The CDR3 DNA reads TGTGCCAGCAGCGCGACAGATCAAGGGACTGAAGCTTTCTTT. Translated: CASSATDQGTEAFF.

The chain recombines TRBV4-1 with TRBJ2-5, with 9 bases lining up with TRBD1. CDR3 length equals 15 residues. Germline V gene sequence: CDR1 MGHRA, CDR2 YSYEKL. The V gene end was trimmed by 6 bases and the J gene end by 6 bases; junction bases not matched to a gene: 11. Here the CDR3 DNA reads TGCGCCAGCAGTCTTTGGGGACAGGGAAGTCAGACCCAGTACTTC. This translates into CASSLWGQGSQTQYF.

Here the CDR3 DNA reads TGTGCCAGTAGTATTACCCGGGACACCACACCCTACGAGCAGTACTTC. Protein: CASSITRDTTPYEQYF. The chain carries TRBV19 and TRBJ2-7; possibly TRBD1 for D (6 bases). This CDR3 has 16 amino acids. The germline V gene encodes CDR1 LNHDA and CDR2 SQIVND (reference sequence). V lost 3 bases, J lost 2 bases, and 17 bases lay in between.